This paragraph covers one T cell receptor (beta chain) sequence. What it recognizes is unknown. This entry belongs to a study of cytomegalovirus exposure and HLA in healthy donors. Study-level points and caveats: In a later analysis, 15,000 to 20,000 TCR beta sequences were associated with HLA alleles at 0.05 false discovery rate.

The study ran its PCR with 60 Vbeta and 13 Jbeta primers. The protocol was immunoSEQ multiplex PCR, while the TCRdb copy is restricted to in-frame clones and leaves out a portion. The listing records approximately 110,000 clones. CDR3 size: 16 residues. Trimming shortened V by 2 bases and J by 4 bases, and 15 bases separated the two germline ends. CDR1 and CDR2 from the germline V gene are LNHDA and SQIVND (reference sequence). Input material: PBMCs. The receptor was isolated from a man aged 18 to 29 in good health and CMV-seronegative. J is TRBJ1-3 and V is TRBV19; D is unresolved. CDR3 protein: CASSITQGGIGNTIYF. The CDR3 region has the DNA TGTGCCAGTAGTATAACTCAAGGAGGCATCGGAAACACCATATATTTT. Looking up the rest from reference TRBV19 and TRBJ1-3 gives the full variable domain: DGGITQSPKYLFRKEGQNVTLSCEQNLNHDAMYWYRQDPGQGLRLIYYSQIVNDFQKGDIAEGYSVSREKKESFPLTVTSAQKNPTAFYLCASSITQGGIGNTIYFGEGSWLTVV.